Below are 14 T cell receptor beta chains sequenced from a single sample in a study of glioma-infiltrating T cells after dendritic cell vaccination. Time point in this sample: after dendritic cell vaccination, including at tumor progression/relapse. Clones were sequenced by immunoSEQ multiplex PCR, and TCRdb holds only the in-frame ones, with some missing. The repertoire has over 75,000 clones, approximately 75% of them found once; the top ten carry 2.1%. Sequences were derived from blood, sampled after dendritic cell vaccination. The receptor source for this set is a human donor with glioblastoma.

This sequence joins TRBV29-1 and TRBJ2-1; the D gene is possibly TRBD1 (6 bases). The CDR3 contains 15 residues. V was shortened by 7 bases and J by 5 bases, with 21 bases between the two germline ends. CDR1 is SQVTM and CDR2 is ANQGSEA in the germline V gene. CDR3 loop: CSAPVPPQGNNEQFF. The CDR3 DNA follows: TGCAGCGCCCCCGTTCCCCCACAGGGAAACAATGAGCAGTTCTTC.

This chain connects TRBV6-5 to TRBJ1-1, with 8 bases aligning to TRBD1. V dropped 6 bases and J dropped 5; count of bases not matched to a gene: 8. Germline V gene data show CDR1 as MNHEY and CDR2 as SVGAGI. CDR3 length equals 14 residues. CDR3 sequence: CASRGQGPRTEAFF. The DNA of the CDR3 is TGTGCCAGCAGAGGACAGGGCCCGAGGACTGAAGCTTTCTTT.

The rearrangement joins TRBV9 to TRBJ1-1, with D maybe TRBD1 (5 bases). Germline V gene sequence: CDR1 SGDLS, CDR2 YYNGEE. CDR3 length: 17 residues. V dropped 4 bases and J dropped 5 bases, with 24 bases sitting between them. In nucleotides, the CDR3 is TGTGCCAGCAGCCCGCAGGGTAGCTTGATTTTGGGGACTGAAGCTTTCTTT. This encodes CASSPQGSLILGTEAFF.

The table lists this clone with a few counts. The V call is TRBV7-2, the J call TRBJ1-1; TRBD1 aligns across 7 bases. The CDR3 has 15 amino acids. Germline values: CDR1 SGHTA, CDR2 FQGNSA. Trimming removed 5 bases from V and 6 bases from J; junction bases left unmatched: 12. The CDR3 DNA reads as TGTGCCAGCAGCCCGCGGGTACAGGGGTTCGCTGAAGCTTTCTTT. It encodes CASSPRVQGFAEAFF. The full variable domain, with the rest looked up from reference TRBV7-2 and TRBJ1-1, is GAGVSQSPSNKVTEKGKDVELRCDPISGHTALYWYRQSLGQGLEFLIYFQGNSAPDKSGLPSDRFSAERTGGSVSTLTIQRTQQEDSAVYLCASSPRVQGFAEAFFGQGTRLTVV.

This chain joins TRBV6-5 and TRBJ2-5; TRBD2 aligns across 10 bases. J lost 5 bases, V lost 5 bases, and 8 bases had no gene match. Germline V gene data show CDR1 as MNHEY and CDR2 as SVGAGI. This CDR3 is built from 15 residues. The CDR3 nucleotides read TGTGCCAGCAGTGTGATAGCGGGAGGAGGGGAGACCCAGTACTTC. Amino acid sequence: CASSVIAGGGETQYF.

The chain recombines TRBV7-8 with TRBJ1-2; D is perhaps TRBD1 (5 bases). This CDR3 contains 15 residues. In germline, CDR1 is SGHVS, CDR2 FQNEAQ. Trimming removed 4 bases from V and 7 bases from J, with 19 bases in between. In DNA form, the CDR3 reads TGTGCCAGCAGCTCCGCTGGCAGGGCCACGCGTGGCTACACCTTC. Translation gives CASSSAGRATRGYTF.

This chain links TRBV5-1 with TRBJ1-3, with no clear D. Trimming cost V 5 bases and J 0 bases, with 15 bases left between them. There are 16 residues in the CDR3. CDR1 and CDR2 (germline): SGHRS, YFSETQ. CDR3 bases: TGCGCCAGCAGTGGGTCAGGCCGGGACTCTGGAAACACCATATATTTT. It translates to CASSGSGRDSGNTIYF.

The chain is built from TRBV5-1 and TRBJ1-1, with TRBD1 matching 7 bases. Trimming removed 3 bases from V and 3 bases from J; junction bases left unmatched: 5. Germline-derived CDR1 and CDR2 are SGHRS and YFSETQ. CDR3 length equals 14 residues. The CDR3 sequence is CASSSEGAYTEAFF. CDR3 DNA: TGCGCCAGCAGCTCAGAGGGGGCATACACTGAAGCTTTCTTT.

The chain is built from TRBV2 and TRBJ1-1; no reliable D call. The CDR3 consists of 16 residues. Trimming stripped 10 bases from V and 1 base from J, with 22 bases between. Per the germline V gene, CDR1 is SNHLY and CDR2 is FYNNEI. The CDR3 DNA is TGTGCCACCACCAAGTCCTTATCAGCGGGGAACACTGAAGCTTTCTTT. Its translation is CATTKSLSAGNTEAFF.

The table lists this clone with a count of one. J is TRBJ1-2 and V is TRBV6-5; a weak D match, TRBD1 (6 bases). Germline values: CDR1 MNHEY, CDR2 SVGAGI. V was shortened by 2 bases and J by 7 bases, with 14 bases between the two germline ends. The CDR3 runs to 14 residues. CDR3 nucleotides: TGTGCCAGCAGTTACGTGGGGGCGGGAGGTGGCTACACCTTC. Amino acid sequence: CASSYVGAGGGYTF.

This chain links TRBV5-1 with TRBJ2-1, with 12 bases lining up with TRBD2. This CDR3 is built from 18 residues. The V gene end was trimmed by 1 base and the J gene end by 0 bases; junction bases not matched to a gene: 5. The germline gives CDR1 SGHRS, CDR2 YFSETQ. The CDR3 coding sequence is TGCGCCAGCAGCTTGACTAGCGGGAGGCGAAGCTCCTACAATGAGCAGTTCTTC. Translating gives CASSLTSGRRSSYNEQFF.

The chain recombines TRBV7-8 with TRBJ1-5; D gene uncertain. CDR3 size: 13 residues. Deletions cut 5 bases from V and 3 bases from J, with 8 bases between. Looked up from germline, CDR1 is SGHVS and CDR2 is FQNEAQ. The CDR3 coding sequence is TGTGCCAGCAGCCTCGAGTCCAATCAGCCCCAGCATTTT. This sequence encodes CASSLESNQPQHF.

The chain joins TRBV4-1 to TRBJ1-3; no firm D call. CDR1 is MGHRA and CDR2 is YSYEKL in the germline V gene. This CDR3 region has 17 residues. Trimming shortened V by 0 bases and J by 3 bases, and 15 bases separated the two germline ends. The CDR3: CASSQDRETLIGNTIYF. The DNA of the CDR3 is TGCGCCAGCAGCCAAGATCGGGAGACATTGATTGGAAACACCATATATTTT.

This clone was seen just once. The chain combines TRBV4-1 with TRBJ2-1; 9 bases line up with TRBD1. The CDR3 is made up of 16 amino acids. The trim removed 3 bases at V and 1 base at J, leaving 4 bases unmatched. From germline, CDR1 is MGHRA and CDR2 YSYEKL. CDR3 region: CASSQGTGRSYNEQFF. The CDR3 DNA reads TGCGCCAGCAGCCAGGGGACAGGGAGGTCCTACAATGAGCAGTTCTTC.